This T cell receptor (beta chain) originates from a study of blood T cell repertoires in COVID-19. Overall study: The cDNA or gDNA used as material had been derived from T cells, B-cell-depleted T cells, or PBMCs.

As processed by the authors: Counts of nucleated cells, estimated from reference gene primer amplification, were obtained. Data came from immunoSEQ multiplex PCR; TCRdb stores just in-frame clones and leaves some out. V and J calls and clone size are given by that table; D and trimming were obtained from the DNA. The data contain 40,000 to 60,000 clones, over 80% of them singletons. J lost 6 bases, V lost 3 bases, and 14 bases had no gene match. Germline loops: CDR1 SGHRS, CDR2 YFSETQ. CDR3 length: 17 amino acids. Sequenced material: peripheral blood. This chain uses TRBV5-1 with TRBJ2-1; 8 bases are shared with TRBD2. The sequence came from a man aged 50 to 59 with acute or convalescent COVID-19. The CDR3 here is CASSSSILAGGPNEQFF. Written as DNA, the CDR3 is TGCGCCAGCAGCTCTTCAATTTTGGCGGGAGGACCCAATGAGCAGTTCTTC. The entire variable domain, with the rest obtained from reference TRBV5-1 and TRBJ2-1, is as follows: KAGVTQTPRYLIKTRGQQVTLSCSPISGHRSVSWYQQTPGQGLQFLFEYFSETQRNKGNFPGRFSGRQFSNSRSEMNVSTLELGDSALYLCASSSSILAGGPNEQFFGPGTRLTVL.